Given below is one TCR beta chain in context. As yet, its antigen is unknown. The data stem from a study of cytomegalovirus exposure and HLA in healthy donors. Whole-study findings and limits: The study recorded over 150 TCR beta chains that were cytomegalovirus-associated.

V was clipped by 1 base and J by 0 bases, with 15 bases between them. Germline CDR1 reads SGHRS; CDR2 reads YFSETQ. The CDR3 consists of 17 residues. Sequencing was performed with immunoSEQ multiplex PCR; in TCRdb, only in-frame clones are kept and a portion is missing. Of 95,000 to 150,000 clones listed, around 94% are singletons. J is TRBJ2-3 and V is TRBV5-1, with D hard to call. This TCR was recovered from a woman aged 18-29 years in good health and CMV-seronegative. Input material: PBMCs. CDR3 loop: CASSLHFFLESTDTQYF. DNA of the CDR3: TGCGCCAGCAGCTTGCATTTTTTTCTAGAAAGCACAGATACGCAGTATTTT.